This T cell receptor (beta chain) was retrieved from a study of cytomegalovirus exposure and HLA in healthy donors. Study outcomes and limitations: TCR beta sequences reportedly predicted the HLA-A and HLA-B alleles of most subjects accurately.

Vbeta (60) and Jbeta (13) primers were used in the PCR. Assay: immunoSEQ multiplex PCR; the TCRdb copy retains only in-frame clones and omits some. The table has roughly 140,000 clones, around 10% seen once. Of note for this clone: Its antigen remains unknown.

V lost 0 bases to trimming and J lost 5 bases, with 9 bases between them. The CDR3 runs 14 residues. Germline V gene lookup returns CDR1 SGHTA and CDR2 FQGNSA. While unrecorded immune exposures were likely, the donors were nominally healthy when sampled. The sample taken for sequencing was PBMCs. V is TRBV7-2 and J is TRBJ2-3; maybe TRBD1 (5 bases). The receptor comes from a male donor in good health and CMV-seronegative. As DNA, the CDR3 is TGTGCCAGCAGCTTAGCAGGGGCGGTAGATACGCAGTATTTT. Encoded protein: CASSLAGAVDTQYF.